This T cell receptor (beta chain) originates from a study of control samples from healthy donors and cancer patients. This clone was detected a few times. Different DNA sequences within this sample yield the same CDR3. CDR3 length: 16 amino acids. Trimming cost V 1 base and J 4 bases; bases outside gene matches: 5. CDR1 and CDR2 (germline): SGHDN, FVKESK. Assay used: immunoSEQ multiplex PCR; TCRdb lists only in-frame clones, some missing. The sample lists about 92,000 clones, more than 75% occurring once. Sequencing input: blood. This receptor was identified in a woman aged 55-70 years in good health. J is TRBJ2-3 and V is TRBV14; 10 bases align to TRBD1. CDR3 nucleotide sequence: TGTGCCAGCAGCCAAGGAGAGACAGGGGGCGCAGATACGCAGTATTTT. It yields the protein CASSQGETGGADTQYF.